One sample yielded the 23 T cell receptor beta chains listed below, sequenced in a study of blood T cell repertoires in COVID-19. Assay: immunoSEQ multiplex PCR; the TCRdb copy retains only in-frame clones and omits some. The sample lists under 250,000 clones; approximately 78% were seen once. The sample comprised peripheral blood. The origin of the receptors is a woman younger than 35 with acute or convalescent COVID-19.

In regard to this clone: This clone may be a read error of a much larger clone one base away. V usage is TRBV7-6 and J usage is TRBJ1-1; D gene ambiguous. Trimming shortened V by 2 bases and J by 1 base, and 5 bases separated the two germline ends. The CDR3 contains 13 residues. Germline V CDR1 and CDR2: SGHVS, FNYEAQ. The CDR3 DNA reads TGTGCCAGCAGCTTATCGGGGAACACTGAAGCTTTCTTT. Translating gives CASSLSGNTEAFF.

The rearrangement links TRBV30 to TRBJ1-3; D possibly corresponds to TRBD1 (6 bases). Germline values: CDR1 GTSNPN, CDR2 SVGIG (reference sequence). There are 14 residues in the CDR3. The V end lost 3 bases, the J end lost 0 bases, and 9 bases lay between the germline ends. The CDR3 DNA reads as TGTGCCTGGAGCAGGGGCCTCTCTGGAAACACCATATATTTT. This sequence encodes CAWSRGLSGNTIYF.

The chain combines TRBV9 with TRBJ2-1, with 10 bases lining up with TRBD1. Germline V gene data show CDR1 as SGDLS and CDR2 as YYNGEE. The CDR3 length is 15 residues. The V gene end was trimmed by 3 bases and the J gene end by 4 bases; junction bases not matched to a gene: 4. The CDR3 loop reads CASSGRDRGYNEQFF. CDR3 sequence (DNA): TGTGCCAGCAGCGGCCGGGACAGGGGATACAATGAGCAGTTCTTC.

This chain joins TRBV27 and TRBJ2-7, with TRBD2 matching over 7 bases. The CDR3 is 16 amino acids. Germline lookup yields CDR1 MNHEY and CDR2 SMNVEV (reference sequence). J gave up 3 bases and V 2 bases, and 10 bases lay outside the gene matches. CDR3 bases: TGTGCCAGCAGTTTAGGCGGGCGGGAGTTAAGCTACGAGCAGTACTTC. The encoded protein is CASSLGGRELSYEQYF.

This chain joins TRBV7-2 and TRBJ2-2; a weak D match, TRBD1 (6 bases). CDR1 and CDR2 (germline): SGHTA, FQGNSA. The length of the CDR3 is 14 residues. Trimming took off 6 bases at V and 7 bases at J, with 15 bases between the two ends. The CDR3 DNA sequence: TGTGCCAGCAGTTACAGGGTGGAGAGCGGGGAGCTGTTTTTT. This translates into CASSYRVESGELFF.

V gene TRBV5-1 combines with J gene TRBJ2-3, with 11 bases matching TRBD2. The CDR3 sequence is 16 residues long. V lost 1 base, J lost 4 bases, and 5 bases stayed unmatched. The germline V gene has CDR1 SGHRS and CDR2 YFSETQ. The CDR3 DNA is TGCGCCAGCAGCTTGATAGCGGGAGGGCCCGCAGATACGCAGTATTTT. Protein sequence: CASSLIAGGPADTQYF.

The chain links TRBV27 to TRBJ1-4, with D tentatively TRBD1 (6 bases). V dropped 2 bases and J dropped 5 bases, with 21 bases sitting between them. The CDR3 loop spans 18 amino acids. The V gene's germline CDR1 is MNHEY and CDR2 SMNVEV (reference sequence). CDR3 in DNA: TGTGCCAGCAGTTTAACGTCCCATTGGGGGCTTCTAAATGAAAAACTGTTTTTT. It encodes CASSLTSHWGLLNEKLFF.

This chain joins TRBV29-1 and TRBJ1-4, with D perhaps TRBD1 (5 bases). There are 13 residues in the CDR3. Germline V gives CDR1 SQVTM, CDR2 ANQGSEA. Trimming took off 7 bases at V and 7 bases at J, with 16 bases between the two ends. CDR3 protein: CSAAAGLGEKLFF. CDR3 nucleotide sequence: TGCAGCGCCGCGGCAGGGTTGGGTGAAAAACTGTTTTTT.

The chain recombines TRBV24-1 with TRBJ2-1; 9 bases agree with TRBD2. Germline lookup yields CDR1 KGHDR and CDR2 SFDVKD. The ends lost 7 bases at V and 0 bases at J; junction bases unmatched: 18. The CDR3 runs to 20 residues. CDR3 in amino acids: CATSGGAAGGALPSYNEQFF. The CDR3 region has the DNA TGTGCCACCAGCGGAGGGGCAGCGGGAGGTGCCCTACCCTCCTACAATGAGCAGTTCTTC.

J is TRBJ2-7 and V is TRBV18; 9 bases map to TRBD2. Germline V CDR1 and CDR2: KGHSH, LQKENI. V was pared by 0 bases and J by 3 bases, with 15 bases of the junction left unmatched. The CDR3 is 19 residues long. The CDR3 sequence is CASSPPRGGETSGNYEQYF. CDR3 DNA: TGTGCCAGCTCACCACCAAGGGGCGGAGAGACTAGCGGTAACTACGAGCAGTACTTC. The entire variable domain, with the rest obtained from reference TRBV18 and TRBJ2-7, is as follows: NAGVMQNPRHLVRRRGQEARLRCSPMKGHSHVYWYRQLPEEGLKFMVYLQKENIIDESGMPKERFSAEFPKEGPSILRIQQVVRGDSAAYFCASSPPRGGETSGNYEQYFGPGTRLTVT.

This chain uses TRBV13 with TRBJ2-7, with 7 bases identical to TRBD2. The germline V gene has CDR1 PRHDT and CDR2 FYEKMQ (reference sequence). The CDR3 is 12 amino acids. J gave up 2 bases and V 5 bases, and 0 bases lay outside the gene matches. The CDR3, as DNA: TGTGCCAGCAGCCGGGAGGCCTACGAGCAGTACTTC. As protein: CASSREAYEQYF.

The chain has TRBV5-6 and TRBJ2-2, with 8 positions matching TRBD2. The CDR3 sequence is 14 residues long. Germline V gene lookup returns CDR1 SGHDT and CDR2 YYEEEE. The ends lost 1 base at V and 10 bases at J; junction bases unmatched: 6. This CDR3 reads CASSLRGGGKELFF. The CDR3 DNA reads TGTGCCAGCAGCTTGAGGGGCGGGGGGAAGGAGCTGTTTTTT.

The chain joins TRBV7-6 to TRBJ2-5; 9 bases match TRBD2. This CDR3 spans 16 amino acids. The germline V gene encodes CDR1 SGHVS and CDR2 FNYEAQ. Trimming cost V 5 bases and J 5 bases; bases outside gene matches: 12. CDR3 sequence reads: CASSLAGTSLIETQYF. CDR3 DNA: TGTGCCAGCAGCCTTGCCGGGACTAGCCTAATCGAGACCCAGTACTTC. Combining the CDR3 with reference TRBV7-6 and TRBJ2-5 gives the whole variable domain GAGVSQSPRYKVTKRGQDVALRCDPISGHVSLYWYRQALGQGPEFLTYFNYEAQQDKSGLPNDRFSAERPEGSISTLTIQRTEQRDSAMYRCASSLAGTSLIETQYFGPGTRLLVL.

The CDR3 loop reads CSARGQGQAFF. CDR3 coding DNA: TGCAGTGCTAGAGGACAGGGACAAGCTTTCTTT. This sequence joins TRBV20-1 and TRBJ1-1; 7 bases map to TRBD1. V lost 1 base to trimming and J lost 9 bases; unmatched junction nucleotides: 2. Germline lookup yields CDR1 DFQATT and CDR2 SNEGSKA (reference sequence). The CDR3 has 11 amino acids.

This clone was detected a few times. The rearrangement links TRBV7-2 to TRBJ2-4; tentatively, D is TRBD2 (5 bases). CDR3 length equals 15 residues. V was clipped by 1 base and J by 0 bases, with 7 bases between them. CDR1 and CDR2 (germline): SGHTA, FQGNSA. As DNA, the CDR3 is TGTGCCAGCAGCTTAGTGGGAGTAGCCAAAAACATTCAGTACTTC. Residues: CASSLVGVAKNIQYF.

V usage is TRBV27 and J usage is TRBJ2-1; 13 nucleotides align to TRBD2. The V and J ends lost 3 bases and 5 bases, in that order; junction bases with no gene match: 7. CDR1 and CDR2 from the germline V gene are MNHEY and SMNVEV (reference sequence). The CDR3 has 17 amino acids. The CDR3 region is CASSFRTSGSGDNEQFF. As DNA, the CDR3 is TGTGCCAGCAGTTTCCGGACTAGCGGGAGTGGCGACAATGAGCAGTTCTTC.

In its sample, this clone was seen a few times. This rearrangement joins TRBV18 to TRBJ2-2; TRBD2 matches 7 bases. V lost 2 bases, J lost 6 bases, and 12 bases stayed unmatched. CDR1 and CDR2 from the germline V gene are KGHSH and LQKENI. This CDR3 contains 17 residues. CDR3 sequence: CASSPVGGSVLAGELFF. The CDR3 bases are TGTGCCAGCTCACCAGTGGGCGGGAGCGTGTTGGCCGGGGAGCTGTTTTTT.

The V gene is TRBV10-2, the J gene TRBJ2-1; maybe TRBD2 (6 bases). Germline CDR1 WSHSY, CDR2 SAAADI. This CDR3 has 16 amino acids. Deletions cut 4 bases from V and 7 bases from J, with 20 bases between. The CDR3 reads CASSGSGSTRRNEQFF. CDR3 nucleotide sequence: TGCGCCAGCAGTGGGAGCGGGTCCACCCGGAGAAATGAGCAGTTCTTC.

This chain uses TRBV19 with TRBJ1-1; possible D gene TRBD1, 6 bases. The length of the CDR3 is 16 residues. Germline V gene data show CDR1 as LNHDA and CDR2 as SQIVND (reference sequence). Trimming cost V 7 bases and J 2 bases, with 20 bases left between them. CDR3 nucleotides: TGTGCCAGTACTTCGTCCCCAGGGGCGGGTAACACTGAAGCTTTCTTT. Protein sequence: CASTSSPGAGNTEAFF.

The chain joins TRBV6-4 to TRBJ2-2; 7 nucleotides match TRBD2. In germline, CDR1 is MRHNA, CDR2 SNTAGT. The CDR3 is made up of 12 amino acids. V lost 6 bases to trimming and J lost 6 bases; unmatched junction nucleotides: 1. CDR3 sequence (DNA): TGTGCCAGCAGAGGACTAGCCGGGGAGCTGTTTTTT. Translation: CASRGLAGELFF.

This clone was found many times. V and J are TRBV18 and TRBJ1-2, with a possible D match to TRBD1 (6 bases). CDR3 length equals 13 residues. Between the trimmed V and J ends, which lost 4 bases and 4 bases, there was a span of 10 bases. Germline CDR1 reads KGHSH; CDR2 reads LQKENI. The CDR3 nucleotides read TGTGCCAGCTCACAACAGGGCCGCTATGGCTACACCTTC. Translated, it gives CASSQQGRYGYTF. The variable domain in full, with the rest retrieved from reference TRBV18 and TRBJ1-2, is NAGVMQNPRHLVRRRGQEARLRCSPMKGHSHVYWYRQLPEEGLKFMVYLQKENIIDESGMPKERFSAEFPKEGPSILRIQQVVRGDSAAYFCASSQQGRYGYTFGSGTRLTVV.

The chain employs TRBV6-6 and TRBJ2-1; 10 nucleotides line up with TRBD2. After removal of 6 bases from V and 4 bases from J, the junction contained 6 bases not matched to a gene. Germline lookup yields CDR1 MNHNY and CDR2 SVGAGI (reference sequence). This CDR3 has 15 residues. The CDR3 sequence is CASRAGGDLYNEQFF. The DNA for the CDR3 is TGTGCCAGCAGAGCGGGAGGGGACCTTTACAATGAGCAGTTCTTC.

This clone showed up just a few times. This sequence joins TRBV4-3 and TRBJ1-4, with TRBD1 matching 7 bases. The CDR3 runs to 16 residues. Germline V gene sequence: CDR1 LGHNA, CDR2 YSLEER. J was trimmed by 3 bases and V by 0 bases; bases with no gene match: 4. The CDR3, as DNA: TGCGCCAGCAGCCAAGAACAGGGGTTCTCTAATGAAAAACTGTTTTTT. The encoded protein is CASSQEQGFSNEKLFF.